This T cell receptor (beta chain) derives from a study of blood T cell repertoires in COVID-19 (dated by TCRdb to about 2020). Concerning the study at large: The collaborator samples originated in the United States, Italy and Spain and spanned the acute and convalescent phases of COVID-19. Nearly every sample came with metadata listing a de-identified subject ID, COVID-19 status, age in years and sex. The material from the prospective study consisted of cDNA or gDNA derived from T cells, B-cell-depleted T cells, or PBMCs. HLA class I and class II types, where available, came from metadata supplied by the sample provider rather than from assay-based typing. A freely available public database, intended as a resource for researchers studying the immune response to SARS-CoV-2, is where the repertoires were released. Samples came from the ongoing ImmuneRACE study (first 160 participants) plus 1,254 subjects from 6 global collaborators. Subjects who had been exposed to COVID-19, were actively infected with it, or had recovered from it provided the deeply sampled blood TCRbeta repertoires that made up the dataset.

Looking up the germline V gene (reference sequence) yields CDR1 SEHNR and CDR2 FQNEAQ. V is clipped by 4 bases and J by 3 bases, and the sequence between their germline boundaries is 19 bases long. The CDR3 covers 16 residues, taking in both the cysteine and the phenylalanine. This entry keeps only the CDR3 DNA: 48 bases, framed from base 1. TCRbeta CDR3 regions were amplified from genomic DNA by means of the immunoSEQ Assay, a bias-controlled multiplex PCR. The study's processing was this. The number of nucleated cells in each sample was estimated by amplification of reference gene primers within the assay. Sequence reads were collapsed and filtered to measure the absolute abundance of every unique TCRbeta CDR3 rearrangement. For each sample, productive Simpson clonality was calculated as the square root of Simpson's diversity index over productive rearrangements. Sourced from immuneACCESS, this table was stored by TCRdb with only in-frame sequences that have V and J called. A share of the clones is absent; for the studies checked, an unresolved V gene accounts for under half, and the remainder has no known explanation. That table gives V, J and clone size, and the DNA gave D and trimming. The sample table lists 290,000 or so clones, around 87% of them with a count of one. Clones ranked in the top ten supply 1% to 1.5% of the sample.

The collaborating institutions used their own protocols to collect whole blood in K2EDTA tubes. For TCRbeta analysis, collaborators shipped samples in one of three forms: frozen whole blood, isolated PBMCs, or DNA extracted from either of those sample types. What the study reported, not specific to this receptor: Clinical and demographic metadata were provided uncurated, with the amount varying by source and participant.

On this clone itself: Its antigen is not yet known. The sample holds no much larger clone one base away, and base qualities are not on file.

What was sequenced was peripheral blood. The chain links TRBV7-9 with TRBJ2-7; TRBD1 is a weak D gene call, 6 bases matching. The origin of this receptor is a man aged 70 or older with acute or convalescent COVID-19. The CDR3 amino acid sequence is: CASSYIGPGAIYEQYF. The bases are TGTGCCAGCAGCTATATCGGGCCAGGGGCAATCTACGAGCAGTACTTC. Full variable domain (CDR3 extended with the reference TRBV7-9 and TRBJ2-7 proteins): DTGVSQNPRHKITKRGQNVTFRCDPISEHNRLYWYRQTLGQGPEFLTYFQNEAQLEKSRLLSDRFSAERPKGSFSTLEIQRTEQGDSAMYLCASSYIGPGAIYEQYFGPGTRLTVT.